This is a list of T cell receptor beta chains from one sample in a study of OX40 agonist ivuxolimab in advanced cancers. Clones were sequenced by immunoSEQ multiplex PCR, and TCRdb holds only the in-frame ones, with some missing. The table has about 65,000 clones, around 86% seen once; the top ten hold 0.38%. The sequencing used CD4+ or CD8+ T cells sorted from blood, collected in a trial of the OX40 agonist ivuxolimab. These receptors all stem from an adult with an advanced solid tumor such as melanoma, head and neck, liver or kidney cancer. The CDR3 runs from the conserved cysteine through the conserved F or W. The order of the fields is D gene, clone size, V gene, J gene, CDR3 protein, CDR3 DNA. D genes are given only for firm matches. Where a row states a size, it is once, few, many or the class of an expanded clone; other rows omit it.

>NA|NA|TRBV21-1|TRBJ2-7
CASSSILRGSYEQYF
TGTGCCAGCAGCTCGATCCTGAGAGGGAGCTACGAGCAGTACTTC
>NA|NA|TRBV18|TRBJ2-2
CASSDTGELFF
TGTGCCAGCTCCGACACCGGGGAGCTGTTTTTT
>NA|NA|TRBV4-3|TRBJ2-7
CASSLEFEGFYEQYF
TGCGCCAGCAGCCTGGAATTCGAGGGTTTCTACGAGCAGTACTTC
>TRBD1|NA|TRBV6-1|TRBJ1-1
CASSERDSHNTEAFF
TGTGCCAGCAGTGAAAGGGACAGCCACAACACTGAAGCTTTCTTT
>TRBD1|NA|TRBV5-6|TRBJ2-7
CASSSRWDRGLYEQYF
TGTGCCAGCAGCTCCCGCTGGGACAGGGGGTTGTACGAGCAGTACTTC
>NA|NA|TRBV6-5|TRBJ2-5
CASSYSGLRETQYF
TGTGCCAGCAGTTACTCGGGTCTAAGGGAGACCCAGTACTTC
>TRBD1|NA|TRBV5-3|TRBJ2-3
CASKSGQADTQYF
TGTGCCAGCAAGTCGGGACAGGCAGATACGCAGTATTTT
>NA|NA|TRBV9|TRBJ2-2
CASSALRGPGTGELFF
TGTGCCAGCAGCGCTCTCCGGGGGCCGGGCACCGGGGAGCTGTTTTTT
>TRBD1|NA|TRBV4-3|TRBJ1-2
CASSSAPAGGGAYGYTF
TGCGCCAGCAGCAGCGCCCCGGCCGGAGGGGGCGCGTATGGCTACACCTTC
>TRBD2|NA|TRBV27|TRBJ2-7
CASSWSSGGSYEQYF
TGTGCCAGCAGTTGGTCTAGCGGGGGCTCCTACGAGCAGTACTTC
>TRBD1|NA|TRBV11-1|TRBJ2-3
CASSLVRGRTDTQYF
TGTGCCAGCAGCTTAGTCAGGGGGCGGACAGATACGCAGTATTTT
>TRBD2|few|TRBV5-1|TRBJ2-4
CASSGGGAIAKNIQYF
TGCGCCAGCAGTGGCGGGGGGGCTATAGCCAAAAACATTCAGTACTTC
>NA|NA|TRBV7-3|TRBJ2-2
CASSLTNTGELFF
TGTGCCAGCAGCTTAACGAACACCGGGGAGCTGTTTTTT
>NA|NA|TRBV14|TRBJ1-2
CASSQEIAGFGYTF
TGTGCCAGCAGCCAAGAGATCGCAGGATTTGGCTACACCTTC
>NA|few|TRBV19|TRBJ1-5
CASSMNIRRESNQPQHF
TGTGCCAGTAGTATGAACATTAGAAGGGAGAGCAATCAGCCCCAGCATTTT
>NA|once|TRBV18|TRBJ2-7
CASSPGQGNEQYF
TGTGCCAGCTCACCAGGGCAGGGGAACGAGCAGTACTTC
>NA|NA|TRBV6-6|TRBJ2-7
CASSPSGNEQYF
TGTGCCAGCAGCCCATCGGGGAACGAGCAGTACTTC
>TRBD1|once|TRBV6-5|TRBJ1-2
CASSPSGKQGSGYTF
TGTGCCAGCAGTCCCTCCGGGAAACAGGGGTCTGGCTACACCTTC
>NA|NA|TRBV5-1|TRBJ1-1
CASSFNARGGGDTEAFF
TGCGCCAGCAGCTTCAACGCGCGGGGCGGAGGGGACACTGAAGCTTTCTTT
>TRBD1|NA|TRBV6-1|TRBJ1-3
CASSAGQGGNTIYF
TGTGCCAGCAGTGCCGGACAGGGAGGAAACACCATATATTTT
>NA|NA|TRBV4-2|TRBJ2-7
CASSQDLGAEAPSQRYF
TGTGCCAGCAGCCAAGATCTTGGCGCCGAGGCTCCGTCTCAAAGGTACTTC
>NA|once|TRBV28|TRBJ2-7
CASSSLSPTGTEQYF
TGTGCCAGCAGCTCCTTGTCCCCTACAGGGACCGAGCAGTACTTC
>NA|NA|TRBV5-1|TRBJ2-3
CASSLGRQAGTDTQYF
TGCGCCAGCAGCTTGGGTCGCCAGGCGGGCACAGATACGCAGTATTTT
>NA|NA|TRBV19|TRBJ1-4
CASSIVGREGKKLFF
TGTGCCAGTAGTATTGTCGGCAGGGAGGGGAAAAAACTGTTTTTT
>TRBD1|few|TRBV19|TRBJ2-6
CASRDRVNSGANVLTF
TGTGCCAGTAGGGACAGGGTCAACTCTGGGGCCAACGTCCTGACTTTC
>NA|NA|TRBV11-2|TRBJ2-5
CASSLDPTGNQATQYF
TGTGCCAGCAGCTTAGACCCCACAGGGAATCAGGCGACCCAGTACTTC
>NA|NA|TRBV6-5|TRBJ1-4
CASSYSNRDEKLFF
TGTGCCAGCAGTTACTCGAACAGGGATGAAAAACTGTTTTTT
>NA|NA|TRBV21-1|TRBJ2-1
CASSKGGHGNNEQFF
TGTGCCAGCAGCAAGGGCGGGCACGGGAACAATGAGCAGTTCTTC
>NA|NA|TRBV6-1|TRBJ2-3
CASIPGTDTQYF
TGTGCCAGCATTCCTGGCACAGATACGCAGTATTTT
>NA|NA|TRBV9|TRBJ2-3
CASSVAGADTQYF
TGTGCCAGCAGCGTAGCAGGCGCAGATACGCAGTATTTT
>NA|NA|TRBV5-6|TRBJ2-7
CASSFPWRVGEQYF
TGTGCCAGCAGCTTCCCGTGGAGGGTAGGGGAGCAGTACTTC
>TRBD1|NA|TRBV7-9|TRBJ1-1
CASSSRVGGTGGNTEAFF
TGTGCCAGCAGCTCTAGGGTTGGCGGGACAGGGGGGAACACTGAAGCTTTCTTT
>TRBD2|NA|TRBV6-5|TRBJ2-3
CASSSRTSGPDTQYF
TGTGCCAGCAGTTCGCGGACTAGCGGTCCAGATACGCAGTATTTT
>NA|NA|TRBV7-8|TRBJ1-1
CASSPWVGENTEAFF
TGTGCCAGCAGCCCCTGGGTTGGAGAGAACACTGAAGCTTTCTTT
>NA|NA|TRBV29-1|TRBJ1-1
CSVTGSGDAFF
TGCAGCGTTACGGGGTCAGGGGATGCTTTCTTT
>NA|NA|TRBV7-6|TRBJ2-7
CASSLGARNEQYF
TGTGCCAGCAGCTTAGGGGCTCGGAACGAGCAGTACTTC
>NA|once|TRBV7-9|TRBJ1-2
CASSLEAGGNYGYTF
TGTGCCAGCAGCTTGGAGGCCGGGGGCAACTATGGCTACACCTTC
>NA|NA|TRBV5-1|TRBJ2-2
CASRGTGKNTGELFF
TGCGCCAGCAGAGGGACCGGGAAGAACACCGGGGAGCTGTTTTTT
>TRBD1|NA|TRBV4-3|TRBJ2-2
CASSQDAGGSSNTGELFF
TGCGCCAGCAGCCAAGATGCAGGGGGCTCCTCTAACACCGGGGAGCTGTTTTTT
>TRBD2|NA|TRBV4-3|TRBJ2-7
CASSQDRGLAANPYEQYF
TGCGCCAGCAGCCAAGATAGGGGCCTAGCGGCAAACCCCTACGAGCAGTACTTC
>TRBD1|NA|TRBV9|TRBJ2-1
CASSVGQISNEQFF
TGTGCCAGCAGCGTGGGACAGATATCTAATGAGCAGTTCTTC
>NA|once|TRBV25-1|TRBJ1-4
CASSKDSTNEKLFF
TGTGCCAGCAGTAAGGATTCCACGAATGAAAAACTGTTTTTT
>TRBD1|NA|TRBV5-1|TRBJ1-2
CASSLVTGGYGYTF
TGCGCCAGCAGCTTGGTCACAGGGGGCTATGGCTACACCTTC
>TRBD1|NA|TRBV11-2|TRBJ1-2
CASSPGDRRSNYGYTF
TGTGCCAGCAGCCCAGGGGACAGGCGATCTAACTATGGCTACACCTTC
>NA|NA|TRBV9|TRBJ2-5
CASSVGLIGWDQYF
TGTGCCAGCAGCGTAGGGTTAATCGGTTGGGACCAGTACTTC
>NA|NA|TRBV9|TRBJ1-3
CASSVGRGSGNTIYF
TGTGCCAGCAGCGTGGGTAGGGGATCTGGAAACACCATATATTTT
>TRBD1|once|TRBV7-8|TRBJ2-1
CASSYQSYRDRLRNEQFF
TGTGCCAGCAGCTATCAATCCTACCGGGACAGACTTAGGAATGAGCAGTTCTTC
>TRBD2|NA|TRBV5-4|TRBJ2-3
CASSLRGGSTDTQYF
TGTGCCAGCAGCTTGCGGGGGGGGAGCACAGATACGCAGTATTTT
>TRBD1|few|TRBV5-1|TRBJ2-1
CASSEVTGSQFF
TGCGCCAGCAGCGAAGTGACAGGGTCGCAGTTCTTC
>TRBD2|NA|TRBV12-5|TRBJ2-3
CASVRAGGPTDTQYF
TGTGCTAGTGTCCGAGCGGGGGGGCCCACAGATACGCAGTATTTT
>NA|once|TRBV19|TRBJ1-3
CATQKGEGPGNTIYF
TGTGCCACTCAGAAGGGCGAGGGACCTGGAAACACCATATATTTT
>NA|few|TRBV7-3|TRBJ2-1
CASSFGRPAGEQFF
TGTGCCAGCAGCTTTGGGCGACCCGCTGGGGAGCAGTTCTTC
>NA|NA|TRBV7-9|TRBJ1-4
CASSSRTEPNEKLFF
TGTGCCAGCAGCTCCCGGACTGAACCAAATGAAAAACTGTTTTTT
>TRBD2|NA|TRBV13|TRBJ2-1
CASSRRTSGVNNEQFF
TGTGCCAGCAGCCGACGCACAAGCGGGGTTAACAATGAGCAGTTCTTC
>TRBD2|NA|TRBV5-1|TRBJ2-6
CASSPGLAGAGSGANVLTF
TGCGCCAGCAGCCCTGGACTAGCGGGGGCGGGATCTGGGGCCAACGTCCTGACTTTC
>NA|NA|TRBV27|TRBJ1-6
CASSLGRSYSPLHF
TGTGCCAGCAGTCTCGGAAGGTCCTATTCACCCCTCCACTTT
>NA|NA|TRBV11-1|TRBJ2-3
CASSSGGPSQYF
TGTGCCAGCAGCTCCGGGGGCCCATCCCAGTATTTT
>TRBD2|NA|TRBV4-2|TRBJ2-1
CASSQVPAGAASYNEQFF
TGTGCCAGCAGCCAAGTGCCAGCGGGGGCGGCTTCCTACAATGAGCAGTTCTTC
>NA|NA|TRBV27|TRBJ2-1
CASSLRGATDNEQFF
TGTGCCAGCAGTCTCAGGGGGGCCACAGACAATGAGCAGTTCTTC
>NA|NA|TRBV7-2|TRBJ2-4
CASSLGLRSLAKNIQYF
TGTGCCAGCAGCTTAGGCCTCAGATCTTTAGCCAAAAACATTCAGTACTTC